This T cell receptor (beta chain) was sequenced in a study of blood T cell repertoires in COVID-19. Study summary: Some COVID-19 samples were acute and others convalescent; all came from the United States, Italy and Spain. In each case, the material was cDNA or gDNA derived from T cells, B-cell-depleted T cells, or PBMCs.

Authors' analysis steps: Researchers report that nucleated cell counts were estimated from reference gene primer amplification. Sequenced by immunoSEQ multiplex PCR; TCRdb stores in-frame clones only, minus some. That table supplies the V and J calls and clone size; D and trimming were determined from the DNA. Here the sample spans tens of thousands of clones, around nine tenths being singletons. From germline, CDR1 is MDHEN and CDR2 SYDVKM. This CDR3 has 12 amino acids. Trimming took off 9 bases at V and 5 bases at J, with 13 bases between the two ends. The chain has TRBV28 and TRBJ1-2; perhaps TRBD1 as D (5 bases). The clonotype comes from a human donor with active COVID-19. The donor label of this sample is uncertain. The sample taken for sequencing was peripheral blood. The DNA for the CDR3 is TGTGCCAGTCAGGGACGGGGGTATGGCTACACCTTC. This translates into CASQGRGYGYTF.